This TCR beta chain was sequenced during a study of shared clonotypes between healthy human individuals. Study results and limitations: Depth was large, yet rarefaction showed that sorted-subset sequencing was incomplete. Non-shared clonotypes had lower generation probabilities than clonotypes shared by all four sorted-subset donors. Memory subsets had estimated richness that was generally smaller than that of naive subsets.

V shed 7 bases and J 5 bases; nucleotides not matched to a gene: 13. The CDR3 is 18 amino acids. CDR1 is PRHDT and CDR2 is FYEKMQ in the germline V gene (reference sequence). In the case of this clone: Its matching antigen is unknown.

In the naive CD8 group, cells lacked CD45RO and were positively selected for CCR7, so terminally differentiated effector memory CD45RA+ cells were left out. Measured with immunoSEQ multiplex PCR; TCRdb has only the in-frame clones, and not every one. Counted here are hundreds of thousands of clones, about 96% occurring once; the ten biggest clones make up approximately 0.12%. The receptor was isolated from a woman in her twenties or thirties in good health. The chain employs TRBV13 and TRBJ2-2; TRBD2 matches 13 bases. Sequenced: naive CD8+ T cells sorted from blood. The CDR3 protein is CASNTFGLAGEETGELFF. DNA for the CDR3: TGTGCCAGCAACACCTTCGGACTAGCGGGAGAGGAGACCGGGGAGCTGTTTTTT.